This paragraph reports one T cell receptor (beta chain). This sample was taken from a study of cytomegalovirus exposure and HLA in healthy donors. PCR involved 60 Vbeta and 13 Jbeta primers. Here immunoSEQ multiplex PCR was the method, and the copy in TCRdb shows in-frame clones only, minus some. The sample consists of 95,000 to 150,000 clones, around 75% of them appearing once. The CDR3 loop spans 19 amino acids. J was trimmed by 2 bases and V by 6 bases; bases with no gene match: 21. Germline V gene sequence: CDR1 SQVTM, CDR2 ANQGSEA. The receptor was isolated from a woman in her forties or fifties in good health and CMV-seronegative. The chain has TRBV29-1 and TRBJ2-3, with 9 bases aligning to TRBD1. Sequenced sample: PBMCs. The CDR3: CSVAEPGQGSRANTDTQYF. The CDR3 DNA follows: TGCAGCGTCGCAGAACCGGGACAGGGTTCCCGGGCCAACACAGATACGCAGTATTTT.